This TCR beta chain was found in a study of PD-L1 blockade in urothelial cancer. Whole-study context: Patients began atezolizumab, 1,200 mg intravenously every 3 weeks, in the mid-2010s. Males with urothelial cancer arising in the bladder constituted most of the 29 patients.

Trimming cost V 5 bases and J 4 bases, with 19 bases left between them. In germline, CDR1 is KGHSH, CDR2 LQKENI. This CDR3 is built from 16 residues. Synthetic TCR analog templates were spiked into each PCR. Some clones are missing from TCRdb's copy, which holds only in-frame ones; the method was immunoSEQ multiplex PCR. The sample lists tens of thousands of clones; 89% were seen once. Study observations and caveats: Durable-benefit patients showed greater tumor-associated blood clone expansion at 3 weeks.

Turning to this clone: Antigen: not known.

Time point here: pretreatment peripheral blood. This TCR was recovered from a woman aged 80 or older with urothelial cancer. The specimen was PBMCs, collected around atezolizumab (anti-PD-L1) treatment. This sequence joins TRBV18 and TRBJ2-3, with D perhaps TRBD1 (6 bases). CDR3 bases: TGTGCCAGCTCATCCACAGGGCCCCCGAGCCCAGATACGCAGTATTTT. Encoded protein: CASSSTGPPSPDTQYF.